This TCR beta chain was found in a study of Tregs in tolerant kidney transplant recipients. Study conclusions and caveats: For some patients, primers changed over time, blocking nucleotide-level comparison.

Germline CDR1 reads LNHDA; CDR2 reads SQIVND (reference sequence). J lost 2 bases, V lost 5 bases, and 4 bases had no gene match. The CDR3 runs to 14 residues. Sequencing used immunoSEQ multiplex PCR; TCRdb keeps in-frame clones, though not all of them. The data contain around 50,000 clones, approximately 90% of them singletons. This clone was counted once. Its antigen is still unknown. Related graft donors supplied nonmyeloablative bone marrow transplants, and mixed chimerism was transient. Thawed PBMCs were FACS-sorted into unstimulated CD4+CD25+CD127- regulatory T cells, CD4+CD25- non-regulatory cells, CD4 and CD8 cells.

This TCR was recovered from a human patient who received a combined kidney and bone marrow transplant. Some of the T cells might come from the graft donor. The chain joins TRBV19 to TRBJ2-7; TRBD1 matches 9 bases. The material sequenced was CD8+ T cells from blood (PBMCs), taken 12 months after the transplant. CDR3 nucleotide sequence: TGTGCCAGTAGTTATGGACAGGGGACCTACGAGCAGTACTTC. Amino acids: CASSYGQGTYEQYF.